Given below is one T cell receptor (beta chain) in context. What it binds is not known. Roughly 3,500 ng of total RNA went into each TCR library. TCRalpha and TCRbeta cDNA went through two nested PCRs of approximately 16 and 10 cycles. For each CDR3 protein, TCRdb gives one entry from its re-call of the 5' RACE reads, without DNA. This sample's clone table lists just over 300,000 distinct CDR3 sequences. This sample is drawn from a study of monozygotic twins with inflammatory bowel disease. Study-wide findings and caveats: Repertoires of patients may have been made more variable by differing immunosuppressive treatments.

The CDR3 consists of 16 residues. Germline CDR1 is MRHNA and CDR2 is SNTAGT. The chain uses TRBV6-4 and TRBJ2-1; TCRdb lists TRBD2, though no DNA is available to test this call. Sequencing was performed on blood. The TCR was taken from a human donor with ulcerative colitis or Crohn's disease, or a healthy co-twin of an affected twin (not recorded which). The CDR3 is CASSDLGFPPYNEQFF.